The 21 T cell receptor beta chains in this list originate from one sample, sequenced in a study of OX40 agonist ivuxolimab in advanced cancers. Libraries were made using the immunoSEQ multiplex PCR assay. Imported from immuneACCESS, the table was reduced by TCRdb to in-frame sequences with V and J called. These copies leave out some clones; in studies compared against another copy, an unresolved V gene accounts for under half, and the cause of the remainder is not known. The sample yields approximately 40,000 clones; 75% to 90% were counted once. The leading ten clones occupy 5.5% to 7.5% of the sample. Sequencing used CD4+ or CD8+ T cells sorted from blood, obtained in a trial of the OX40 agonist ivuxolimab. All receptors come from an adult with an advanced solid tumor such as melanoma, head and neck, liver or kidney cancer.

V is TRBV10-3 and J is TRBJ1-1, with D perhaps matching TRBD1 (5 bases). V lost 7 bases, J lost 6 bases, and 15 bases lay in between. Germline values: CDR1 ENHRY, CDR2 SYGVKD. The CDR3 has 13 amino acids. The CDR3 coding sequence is TGTGCCATCAACATTAGGGAAGGGGCTGAAGCTTTCTTT. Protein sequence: CAINIREGAEAFF.

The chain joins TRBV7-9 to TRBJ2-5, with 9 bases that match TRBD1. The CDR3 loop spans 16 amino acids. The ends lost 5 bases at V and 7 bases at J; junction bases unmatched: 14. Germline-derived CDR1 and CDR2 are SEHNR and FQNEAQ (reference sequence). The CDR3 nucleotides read TGTGCCAGCAGCCGACAGGGGGGCCGGTTCGTGGGGACCCAGTACTTC. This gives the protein CASSRQGGRFVGTQYF.

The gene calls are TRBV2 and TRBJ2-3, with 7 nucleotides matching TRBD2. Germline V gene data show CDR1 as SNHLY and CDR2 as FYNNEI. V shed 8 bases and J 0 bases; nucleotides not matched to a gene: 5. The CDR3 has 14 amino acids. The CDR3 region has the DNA TGTGCCAGCGGGAGGGTCACTAGCACAGATACGCAGTATTTT. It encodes CASGRVTSTDTQYF.

CDR3 protein: CASSEVSSGQPQHF. The CDR3, as DNA: TGTGCCAGCAGTGAAGTCTCGAGTGGGCAGCCCCAGCATTTT. This chain connects TRBV2 to TRBJ1-5; D not resolved. Trimming removed 1 base at V and 7 bases at J, with 11 bases between. Germline assignment: CDR1 SNHLY and CDR2 FYNNEI. The CDR3 extends over 14 amino acids.

This CDR3 reads CASSWGEANYGYTF. In DNA form, the CDR3 reads TGTGCCAGCAGTTGGGGTGAAGCTAACTATGGCTACACCTTC. The chain is built from TRBV28 and TRBJ1-2; D unresolved. V was pared by 4 bases and J by 0 bases, with 9 bases between. CDR1 is MDHEN and CDR2 is SYDVKM in the germline V gene. CDR3 length: 14 residues.

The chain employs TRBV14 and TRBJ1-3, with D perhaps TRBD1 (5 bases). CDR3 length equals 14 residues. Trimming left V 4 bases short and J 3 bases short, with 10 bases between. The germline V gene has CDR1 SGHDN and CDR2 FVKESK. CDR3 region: CASSRRDGGNTIYF. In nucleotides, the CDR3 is TGTGCCAGCAGCCGACGGGACGGTGGAAACACCATATATTTT.

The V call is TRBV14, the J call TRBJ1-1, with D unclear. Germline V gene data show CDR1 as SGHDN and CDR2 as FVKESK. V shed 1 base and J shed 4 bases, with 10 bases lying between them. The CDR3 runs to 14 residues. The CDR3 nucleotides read TGTGCCAGCAGCCAAGCGCGAGCGGTCACTGAAGCTTTCTTT. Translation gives CASSQARAVTEAFF. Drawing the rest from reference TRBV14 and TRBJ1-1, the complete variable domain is EAGVTQFPSHSVIEKGQTVTLRCDPISGHDNLYWYRRVMGKEIKFLLHFVKESKQDESGMPNNRFLAERTGGTYSTLKVQPAELEDSGVYFCASSQARAVTEAFFGQGTRLTVV.

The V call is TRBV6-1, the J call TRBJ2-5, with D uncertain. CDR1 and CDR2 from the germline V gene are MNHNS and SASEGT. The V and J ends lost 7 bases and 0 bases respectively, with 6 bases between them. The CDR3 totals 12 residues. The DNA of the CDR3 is TGTGCCAGCACAATGTACCAAGAGACCCAGTACTTC. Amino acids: CASTMYQETQYF.

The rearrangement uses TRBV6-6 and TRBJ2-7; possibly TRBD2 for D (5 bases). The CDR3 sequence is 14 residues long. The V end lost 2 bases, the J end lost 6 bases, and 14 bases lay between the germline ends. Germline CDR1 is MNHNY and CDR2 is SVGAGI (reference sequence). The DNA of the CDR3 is TGTGCCAGCAGTTACGGTCAGACTGGAGGCGAGCAGTACTTC. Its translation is CASSYGQTGGEQYF.

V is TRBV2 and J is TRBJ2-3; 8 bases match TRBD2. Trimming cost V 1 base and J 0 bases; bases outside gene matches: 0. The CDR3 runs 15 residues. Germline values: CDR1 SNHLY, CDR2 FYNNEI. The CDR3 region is CASSEGTSSTDTQYF. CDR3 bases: TGTGCCAGCAGTGAAGGGACTAGCAGCACAGATACGCAGTATTTT.

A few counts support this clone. The CDR3 here is CASSILGLEETQYF. The DNA for the CDR3 is TGTGCCAGTAGTATTCTGGGACTAGAGGAGACCCAGTACTTC. This sequence joins TRBV19 and TRBJ2-5, with 8 bases identical to TRBD2. J lost 5 bases, V lost 3 bases, and 5 bases had no gene match. CDR3 size: 14 residues. Germline loops: CDR1 LNHDA, CDR2 SQIVND (reference sequence).

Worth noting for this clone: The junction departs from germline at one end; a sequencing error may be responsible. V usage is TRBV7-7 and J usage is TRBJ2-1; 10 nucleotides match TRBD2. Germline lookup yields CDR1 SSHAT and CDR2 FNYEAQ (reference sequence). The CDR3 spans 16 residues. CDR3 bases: TGTGCTAGCAGCTTAGATATGGCTAGCGGGAGTTCTGAGCAGTTCTTC. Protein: CASSLDMASGSSEQFF.

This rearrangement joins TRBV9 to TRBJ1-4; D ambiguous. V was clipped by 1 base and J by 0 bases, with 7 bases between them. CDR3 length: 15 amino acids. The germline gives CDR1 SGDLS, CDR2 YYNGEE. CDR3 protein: CASSVNVATNEKLFF. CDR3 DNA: TGTGCCAGCAGCGTAAACGTCGCAACTAATGAAAAACTGTTTTTT.

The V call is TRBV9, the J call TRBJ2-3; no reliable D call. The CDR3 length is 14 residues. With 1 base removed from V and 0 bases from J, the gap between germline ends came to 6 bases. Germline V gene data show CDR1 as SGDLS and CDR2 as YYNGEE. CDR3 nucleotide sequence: TGTGCCAGCAGCGTACTAGAGAGCACAGATACGCAGTATTTT. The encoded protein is CASSVLESTDTQYF.

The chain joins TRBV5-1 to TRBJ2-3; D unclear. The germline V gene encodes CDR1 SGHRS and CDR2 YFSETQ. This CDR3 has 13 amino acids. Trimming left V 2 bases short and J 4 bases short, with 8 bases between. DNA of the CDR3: TGCGCCAGCAGCTTTCCTACCCCAGATACGCAGTATTTT. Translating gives CASSFPTPDTQYF.

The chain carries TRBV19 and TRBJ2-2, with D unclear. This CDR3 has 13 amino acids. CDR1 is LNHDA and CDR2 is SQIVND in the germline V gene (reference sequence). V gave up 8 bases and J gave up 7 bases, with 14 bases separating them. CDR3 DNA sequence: TGTGCCAGTGGGATGAGGATCAACGGGGAGCTGTTTTTT. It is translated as CASGMRINGELFF. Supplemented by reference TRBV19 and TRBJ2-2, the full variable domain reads DGGITQSPKYLFRKEGQNVTLSCEQNLNHDAMYWYRQDPGQGLRLIYYSQIVNDFQKGDIAEGYSVSREKKESFPLTVTSAQKNPTAFYLCASGMRINGELFFGEGSRLTVL.

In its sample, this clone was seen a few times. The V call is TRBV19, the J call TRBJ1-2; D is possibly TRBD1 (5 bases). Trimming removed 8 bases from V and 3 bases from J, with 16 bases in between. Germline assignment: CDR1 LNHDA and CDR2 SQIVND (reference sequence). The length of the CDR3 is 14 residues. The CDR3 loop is CASLRGGVHYGYTF. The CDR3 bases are TGTGCCAGTCTGAGAGGAGGGGTGCACTATGGCTACACCTTC. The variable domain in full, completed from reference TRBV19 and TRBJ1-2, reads DGGITQSPKYLFRKEGQNVTLSCEQNLNHDAMYWYRQDPGQGLRLIYYSQIVNDFQKGDIAEGYSVSREKKESFPLTVTSAQKNPTAFYLCASLRGGVHYGYTFGSGTRLTVV.

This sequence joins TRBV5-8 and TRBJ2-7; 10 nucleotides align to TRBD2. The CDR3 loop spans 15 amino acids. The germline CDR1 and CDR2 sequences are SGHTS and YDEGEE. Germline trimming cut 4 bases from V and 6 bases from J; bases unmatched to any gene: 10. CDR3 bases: TGTGCCAGCAGCATCTCGGGTCTAGCGGGAGCCGAGCAGTACTTC. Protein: CASSISGLAGAEQYF.

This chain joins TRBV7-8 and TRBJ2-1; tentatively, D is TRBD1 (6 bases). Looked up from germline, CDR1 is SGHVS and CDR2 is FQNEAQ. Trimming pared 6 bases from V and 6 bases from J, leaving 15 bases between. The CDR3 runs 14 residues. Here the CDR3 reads CASRGRGVTNEQFF. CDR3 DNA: TGTGCCAGCAGGGGCAGGGGAGTTACCAATGAGCAGTTCTTC.

CDR3 protein: CASRSGWVRETQYF. DNA of the CDR3: TGTGCCAGCCGCTCAGGGTGGGTTCGGGAGACCCAGTACTTC. V gene TRBV28 combines with J gene TRBJ2-5; D is perhaps TRBD1 (5 bases). Germline loops: CDR1 MDHEN, CDR2 SYDVKM. Trimming took off 8 bases at V and 5 bases at J, with 18 bases between the two ends. The CDR3 loop spans 14 amino acids.

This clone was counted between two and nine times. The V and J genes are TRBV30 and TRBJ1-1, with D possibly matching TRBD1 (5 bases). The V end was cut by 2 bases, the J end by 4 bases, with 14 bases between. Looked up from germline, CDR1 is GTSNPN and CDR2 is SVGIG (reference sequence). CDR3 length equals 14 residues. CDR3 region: CAWSRRGWGTEAFF. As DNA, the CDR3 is TGTGCCTGGAGTAGGAGGGGCTGGGGCACTGAAGCTTTCTTT. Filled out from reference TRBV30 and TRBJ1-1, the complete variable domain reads SQTIHQWPATLVQPVGSPLSLECTVEGTSNPNLYWYRQAAGRGLQLLFYSVGIGQISSEVPQNLSASRPQDRQFILSSKKLLLSDSGFYLCAWSRRGWGTEAFFGQGTRLTVV.